This T cell receptor (beta chain) was sequenced for a study of T cell repertoires in cytomegalovirus infection. The CDR3 has 14 amino acids. Looked up from germline, CDR1 is SGHDN and CDR2 is FVKESK. Between the trimmed V and J ends, which lost 3 bases and 7 bases, there was a span of 10 bases. TCRdb re-analysed the reads in MiXCR, keeping a single row per CDR3 protein. This sample carries around 550,000 distinct CDR3 sequences, about 25% of them seen once, and the ten largest clones take less than 15%. The chain couples TRBV14 to TRBJ1-6; D ambiguous. The receptor comes from a human donor in good health (CMV status not recorded). Some clones in this sample may be carry-over from other donors' samples. Sequencing was performed on PBMCs. Written as DNA, the CDR3 is TGTGCCAGCAGCCAGAAATTGGGGAATTCACCCCTCCACTTT. Protein: CASSQKLGNSPLHF.